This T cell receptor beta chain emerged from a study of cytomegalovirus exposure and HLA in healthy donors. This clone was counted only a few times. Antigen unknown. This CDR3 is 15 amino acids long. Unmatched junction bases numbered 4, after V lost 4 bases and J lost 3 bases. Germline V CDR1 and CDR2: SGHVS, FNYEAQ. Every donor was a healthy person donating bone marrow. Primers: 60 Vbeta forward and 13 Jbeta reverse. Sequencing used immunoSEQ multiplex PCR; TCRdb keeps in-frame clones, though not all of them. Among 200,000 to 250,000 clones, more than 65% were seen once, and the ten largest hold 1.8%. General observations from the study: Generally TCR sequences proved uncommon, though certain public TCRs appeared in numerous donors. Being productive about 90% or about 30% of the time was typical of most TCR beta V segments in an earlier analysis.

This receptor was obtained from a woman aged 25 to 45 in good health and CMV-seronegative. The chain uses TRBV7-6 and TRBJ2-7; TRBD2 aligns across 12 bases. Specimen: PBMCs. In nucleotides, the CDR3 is TGTGCCAGCAGCTCCCTAGCGGGAGGGGGCTACGAGCAGTACTTC. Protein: CASSSLAGGGYEQYF.